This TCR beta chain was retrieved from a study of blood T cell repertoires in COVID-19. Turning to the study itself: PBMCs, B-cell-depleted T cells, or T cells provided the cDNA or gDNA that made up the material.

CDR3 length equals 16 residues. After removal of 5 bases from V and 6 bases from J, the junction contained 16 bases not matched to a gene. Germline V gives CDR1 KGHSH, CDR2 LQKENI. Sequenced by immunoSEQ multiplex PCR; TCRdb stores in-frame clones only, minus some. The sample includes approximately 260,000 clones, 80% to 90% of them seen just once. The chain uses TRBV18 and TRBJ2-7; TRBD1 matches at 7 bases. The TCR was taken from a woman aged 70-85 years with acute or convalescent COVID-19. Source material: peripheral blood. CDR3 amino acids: CASSSRTTGYRSEQYF. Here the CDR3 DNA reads TGTGCCAGCTCATCACGGACGACAGGGTATAGAAGCGAGCAGTACTTC.